These 12 T cell receptor beta chains share one sample of origin, sequenced in a study of spatial heterogeneity in lung cancer. Time point given: sample taken at primary tumor resection. Unsorted whole RNA samples from tumor, nontumor lung or frozen PBMC were sequenced. TCRdb independently ran MiXCR on the 5' RACE reads; one entry per CDR3 protein. The sample has over 10,000 distinct CDR3 sequences; 11% to 15% are singletons. The specimen was PBMCs, collected at surgery. These TCRs come from a male donor with early-stage non-small cell lung cancer.

This clonotype was seen a handful of times. CDR3 in DNA: TGTGCCAGCAGTCTCGGGGGGGCGGCGAACACCGGGGAGCTGTTTTTT. It is translated as CASSLGGAANTGELFF. The chain combines TRBV4-2 with TRBJ2-2; 8 nucleotides match TRBD2. Per the germline V gene, CDR1 is LGHNA and CDR2 is YNFKEQ. The V segment lost 6 bases and the J segment 0 bases; nucleotides outside the gene matches: 6. The CDR3 is 16 residues long.

This chain joins TRBV27 and TRBJ2-7; no definite D call. CDR1 is MNHEY, CDR2 SMNVEV, per germline (reference sequence). CDR3 length: 14 amino acids. Between the trimmed V and J ends, which lost 2 bases and 4 bases, there was a span of 12 bases. The CDR3 region is CASSLAGSLYEQYF. The CDR3 DNA follows: TGTGCCAGCAGTTTAGCCGGCTCCCTTTACGAGCAGTACTTC.

This clonotype was seen many times. The V call is TRBV2, the J call TRBJ2-3; no definite D call. Germline CDR1 is SNHLY and CDR2 is FYNNEI. Trimming took 10 bases from V and 2 from J, leaving 13 bases between them. This CDR3 is built from 13 residues. CDR3 residues: CANLRTLTDTQYF. In nucleotides, the CDR3 is TGTGCCAACCTACGGACCCTCACAGATACGCAGTATTTT.

This clonotype has just a few counts. The chain couples TRBV20-1 to TRBJ2-1; 8 nucleotides match TRBD1. The germline gives CDR1 DFQATT, CDR2 SNEGSKA (reference sequence). The junction had 10 bases not matched to a gene; V was cut back by 4 bases and J by 5 bases. The CDR3 is made up of 15 amino acids. The CDR3 reads CSANPDRVSHNEQFF. DNA of the CDR3: TGCAGTGCTAACCCGGACAGGGTGTCACACAATGAGCAGTTCTTC.

In DNA form, the CDR3 reads TGTGCCAGCAGCTTAACACAGGCGAACACTGAAGCTTTCTTT. Amino acid sequence: CASSLTQANTEAFF. This chain uses TRBV7-2 with TRBJ1-1; possibly TRBD1 for D (5 bases). Per germline, CDR1 SGHTA and CDR2 FQGNSA. The CDR3 length is 14 residues. V shed 2 bases and J shed 1 base, with 8 bases lying between them. Combining the CDR3 with reference TRBV7-2 and TRBJ1-1 gives the whole variable domain GAGVSQSPSNKVTEKGKDVELRCDPISGHTALYWYRQSLGQGLEFLIYFQGNSAPDKSGLPSDRFSAERTGGSVSTLTIQRTQQEDSAVYLCASSLTQANTEAFFGQGTRLTVV.

This clonotype was counted at least ten times. The chain links TRBV6-1 to TRBJ2-1; TRBD1 matches 7 bases. V dropped 3 bases and J dropped 10; count of bases not matched to a gene: 12. Per germline, CDR1 MNHNS and CDR2 SASEGT. CDR3 length equals 15 residues. The CDR3 bases are TGTGCCAGCAGTGACAGGGGTACCGGGACAGCGGAGCAGTTCTTC. Its protein product is CASSDRGTGTAEQFF.

In this sample, this clonotype turned up many times. This chain uses TRBV28 with TRBJ2-5, with 10 bases aligning to TRBD1. The CDR3 runs 16 residues. Germline CDR1 reads MDHEN; CDR2 reads SYDVKM. V shed 3 bases and J 6 bases; nucleotides not matched to a gene: 10. The CDR3 reads CASSFLGQGKKKTQYF. The CDR3 DNA is TGTGCCAGCAGTTTCTTGGGACAGGGGAAAAAAAAGACCCAGTACTTC.

This clonotype has at least ten counts. V and J are TRBV10-1 and TRBJ2-3; D not resolved. CDR1 is WNHNN and CDR2 is SYGVQD in the germline V gene (reference sequence). Trimming took off 0 bases at V and 8 bases at J, with 9 bases between the two ends. This CDR3 spans 13 amino acids. The CDR3 here is CASSESTGATQYF. Here the CDR3 DNA reads TGCGCCAGCAGTGAGTCGACCGGAGCTACGCAGTATTTT.

This clonotype was seen repeatedly, ten times or more. CDR3 nucleotide sequence: TGTGCCAGCAGCTCTCTGGGGGGCCGTACAGGGGGCGCCTACGAGCAGTACTTC. Its protein is CASSSLGGRTGGAYEQYF. V usage is TRBV7-6 and J usage is TRBJ2-7; the match to TRBD1 covers 9 bases. This CDR3 spans 18 amino acids. Germline CDR1 and CDR2: SGHVS and FNYEAQ. Germline trimming cut 4 bases from V and 2 bases from J; bases unmatched to any gene: 15. The full variable domain, rest sourced from reference TRBV7-6 and TRBJ2-7, is GAGVSQSPRYKVTKRGQDVALRCDPISGHVSLYWYRQALGQGPEFLTYFNYEAQQDKSGLPNDRFSAERPEGSISTLTIQRTEQRDSAMYRCASSSLGGRTGGAYEQYFGPGTRLTVT.

The chain employs TRBV12-3 or TRBV12-4 and TRBJ1-1; 8 bases align to TRBD1. The ends lost 6 bases at V and 2 bases at J; junction bases unmatched: 2. The CDR3 loop spans 13 amino acids. The CDR3 sequence: CASSPGGNTEAFF. The CDR3 DNA follows: TGTGCCAGCAGCCCAGGGGGCAACACTGAAGCTTTCTTT.

The sample holds a few counts of this clonotype. The V and J genes are TRBV25-1 and TRBJ1-1; no reliable D call. The CDR3 has 11 amino acids. Trimming removed 1 base from V and 4 bases from J, with 1 base in between. Germline CDR1 is MGHDK and CDR2 is SYGVNS. CDR3 residues: CASSEFTEAFF. The CDR3 bases are TGTGCCAGCAGTGAATTCACTGAAGCTTTCTTT.

This clonotype has more than one count but fewer than ten. The V call is TRBV19, the J call TRBJ2-1; 12 bases map to TRBD2. The germline V gene has CDR1 LNHDA and CDR2 SQIVND (reference sequence). This CDR3 has 16 residues. Trimming removed 2 bases from V and 4 bases from J; junction bases left unmatched: 3. In nucleotides, the CDR3 is TGTGCCAGTAGTATAATGGGGACTAGCGGGTACAATGAGCAGTTCTTC. Its translation is CASSIMGTSGYNEQFF.